What follows are 7 T cell receptor beta chains derived from one specimen sequenced in a study of shared clonotypes between healthy human individuals. This table comes from immunoSEQ multiplex PCR, and its TCRdb copy is limited to in-frame clones, with some not included. This table has more than 2 million clones, approximately 94% appearing once. CD45RO-negative cells were positively selected for CCR7, leaving out terminally differentiated effector memory CD45RA+ cells. Sequencing was carried out using naive CD8+ T cells sorted from blood. The receptors were sampled from a man aged 18 to 30 in good health.

The CDR3 nucleotides read TGCGCCAGCAGCTTGGCTCAGGGCACGGGAGAGACCCAGTACTTC. It translates to CASSLAQGTGETQYF. The chain employs TRBV5-1 and TRBJ2-5, with D maybe TRBD1 (5 bases). The germline V and J ends were trimmed by 0 bases and 4 bases, with 13 bases remaining between them. CDR1 is SGHRS and CDR2 is YFSETQ in the germline V gene. This CDR3 has 15 residues.

The chain recombines TRBV2 with TRBJ2-7, with 13 bases matching TRBD2. The V gene end was trimmed by 6 bases and the J gene end by 0 bases; junction bases not matched to a gene: 5. Germline-derived CDR1 and CDR2 are SNHLY and FYNNEI. The CDR3 consists of 16 residues. The CDR3 loop is CASSEGLAGPSYEQYF. The CDR3 region has the DNA TGTGCCAGCAGCGAGGGACTAGCGGGACCCTCCTACGAGCAGTACTTC. Full variable domain (outside the CDR3, taken from reference TRBV2 and TRBJ2-7): EPEVTQTPSHQVTQMGQEVILRCVPISNHLYFYWYRQILGQKVEFLVSFYNNEISEKSEIFDDQFSVERPDGSNFTLKIRSTKLEDSAMYFCASSEGLAGPSYEQYFGPGTRLTVT.

The CDR3 DNA follows: TGTGCCAGCAGCTTAGCACTAGCGGGAGTAGCAGATACGCAGTATTTT. Amino acids: CASSLALAGVADTQYF. The chain couples TRBV7-8 to TRBJ2-3, with 11 bases fitting TRBD2. Trimming removed 0 bases from V and 4 bases from J; junction bases left unmatched: 3. Germline CDR1 and CDR2: SGHVS and FQNEAQ. The CDR3 has 16 amino acids.

This chain links TRBV5-1 with TRBJ2-7; 9 bases map to TRBD1. Germline CDR1 reads SGHRS; CDR2 reads YFSETQ. V was clipped by 3 bases and J by 5 bases; unmatched bases: 6. CDR3 length: 14 amino acids. DNA for the CDR3: TGCGCCAGCAGCTCCGGGACAGGGCTCCACGAGCAGTACTTC. It encodes CASSSGTGLHEQYF.

This clone was recorded once. The chain uses TRBV5-4 and TRBJ1-1, with 7 bases lining up with TRBD1. V trimming: 4 bases; J trimming: 1 base; junction bases outside the gene matches: 13. This CDR3 is 17 amino acids long. Germline V gene lookup returns CDR1 SGHNT and CDR2 YYREEE (reference sequence). The CDR3 loop reads CASSPGVGGPSNTEAFF. The CDR3 nucleotides read TGTGCCAGCAGCCCGGGTGTAGGGGGCCCATCGAACACTGAAGCTTTCTTT.

The gene calls are TRBV29-1 and TRBJ1-2, with D tentatively TRBD1 (6 bases). The CDR3 is 15 residues long. Germline lookup yields CDR1 SQVTM and CDR2 ANQGSEA. Trimming removed 1 base from V and 4 bases from J, with 16 bases in between. In DNA form, the CDR3 reads TGCAGCGTTGAAGTGATAGGGGGACCATTCTATGGCTACACCTTC. The encoded protein is CSVEVIGGPFYGYTF.

The chain is built from TRBV10-2 and TRBJ2-7, with D hard to call. V was clipped by 2 bases and J by 5 bases, with 16 bases between them. Per germline, CDR1 WSHSY and CDR2 SAAADI. The CDR3 is 15 amino acids. The CDR3 nucleotides read TGCGCCAGCAGTGAGGCTACCGGGCCCCGACACGAGCAGTACTTC. Its translation: CASSEATGPRHEQYF.